The 25 T cell receptor beta chains given below trace back to one sample, sequenced in a study of human thymus T cells (TCRdb year 2020). Receptors were amplified or captured by the immunoSEQ multiplex PCR assay. TCRdb took over this immuneACCESS table, retaining in-frame rearrangements with V and J assigned. Such tables are incomplete; in checked studies, under half of the missing clones stem from an unresolved V gene, and the remainder is unexplained. In all, the sample holds about 60,000 clones, and 94% of those were seen once. About 6.5% of the sample comes from the top ten. The material sequenced was blood. Every receptor here comes from a boy in the first two years of life with a congenital heart defect but otherwise immunologically healthy.

This chain joins TRBV5-1 and TRBJ1-1, with a possible D match to TRBD1 (6 bases). Trimming removed 0 bases at V and 3 bases at J, with 6 bases between. The germline V gene has CDR1 SGHRS and CDR2 YFSETQ. This CDR3 is built from 13 residues. The CDR3 coding sequence is TGCGCCAGCAGCTTGGACAGGGACACTGAAGCTTTCTTT. Protein sequence: CASSLDRDTEAFF. Combining the CDR3 with reference TRBV5-1 and TRBJ1-1 gives the whole variable domain KAGVTQTPRYLIKTRGQQVTLSCSPISGHRSVSWYQQTPGQGLQFLFEYFSETQRNKGNFPGRFSGRQFSNSRSEMNVSTLELGDSALYLCASSLDRDTEAFFGQGTRLTVV.

V usage is TRBV5-6 and J usage is TRBJ2-5, with D unclear. V dropped 2 bases and J dropped 5 bases, with 10 bases sitting between them. The CDR3 covers 13 residues. Germline lookup yields CDR1 SGHDT and CDR2 YYEEEE. CDR3 DNA sequence: TGTGCCAGCAGCTTTGGCCCCCATGAGACCCAGTACTTC. This codes for CASSFGPHETQYF.

This sequence joins TRBV6-4 and TRBJ1-5, with D unclear. CDR3 length equals 15 residues. Germline V gives CDR1 MRHNA, CDR2 SNTAGT. Trimming took off 5 bases at V and 0 bases at J, with 11 bases between the two ends. CDR3 sequence: CASSRREVSNQPQHF. CDR3 DNA sequence: TGTGCCAGCAGTCGCCGGGAAGTTAGCAATCAGCCCCAGCATTTT.

V usage is TRBV6-6 and J usage is TRBJ1-1; weak D call: TRBD1 (6 bases). Germline V gene lookup returns CDR1 MNHNY and CDR2 SVGAGI (reference sequence). The ends were cut back, 0 bases at V and 1 base at J, with 12 bases in the middle. The CDR3 has 16 amino acids. CDR3 residues: CASSYSLGGPNTEAFF. CDR3 nucleotides: TGTGCCAGCAGTTACTCCCTCGGGGGGCCGAACACTGAAGCTTTCTTT.

The CDR3 bases are TGTGCCAGCAGTTTACGCCAGGGGCTTGAAGCTTTCTTT. Translated: CASSLRQGLEAFF. The chain combines TRBV27 with TRBJ1-1, with D maybe TRBD1 (6 bases). Germline loops: CDR1 MNHEY, CDR2 SMNVEV (reference sequence). Trimming removed 2 bases from V and 7 bases from J, with 11 bases in between. The CDR3 has 13 amino acids.

The rearrangement joins TRBV30 to TRBJ2-7; perhaps D is TRBD1 or TRBD2 (6 bases each). V was shortened by 3 bases and J by 6 bases, with 15 bases between the two germline ends. From germline, CDR1 is GTSNPN and CDR2 SVGIG (reference sequence). The CDR3 spans 13 residues. CDR3 coding DNA: TGTGCCTGGAGGGAGGTTAGGGGGGTCGAGCAGTACTTC. This gives the protein CAWREVRGVEQYF.

The chain carries TRBV19 and TRBJ1-1; D gene uncertain. V lost 3 bases to trimming and J lost 3 bases, with 11 bases between them. Germline V gene data show CDR1 as LNHDA and CDR2 as SQIVND (reference sequence). The CDR3 is made up of 14 amino acids. The CDR3 region is CASSILEQDTEAFF. In DNA form, the CDR3 reads TGTGCCAGTAGTATCCTCGAGCAGGACACTGAAGCTTTCTTT.

This sequence joins TRBV27 and TRBJ1-6; weak D call: TRBD1 (6 bases). Deletions cut 7 bases from V and 1 base from J, with 11 bases between. CDR3 size: 15 residues. Germline V gives CDR1 MNHEY, CDR2 SMNVEV (reference sequence). Here the CDR3 DNA reads TGTGCCAGCACCTCAGGGGCTTCCTATAATTCACCCCTCCACTTT. This translates into CASTSGASYNSPLHF.

The genes are TRBV27 and TRBJ2-1, with 9 bases identical to TRBD2. Per germline, CDR1 MNHEY and CDR2 SMNVEV (reference sequence). The ends lost 4 bases at V and 4 bases at J; junction bases unmatched: 5. The CDR3 sequence is 15 residues long. The CDR3 here is CASSSLAGLYNEQFF. The CDR3 bases are TGTGCCAGCAGTTCCCTAGCGGGGCTTTACAATGAGCAGTTCTTC.

The chain employs TRBV5-6 and TRBJ2-3; TRBD2 aligns across 7 bases. CDR3 length: 15 residues. Germline values: CDR1 SGHDT, CDR2 YYEEEE. The ends lost 4 bases at V and 2 bases at J; junction bases unmatched: 7. This chain's CDR3 is CASSLRAGTTDTQYF. The CDR3 nucleotides read TGTGCCAGCAGCCTACGAGCGGGAACCACAGATACGCAGTATTTT.

J is TRBJ2-7 and V is TRBV5-1, with D possibly being TRBD1 (5 bases). Germline V gene lookup returns CDR1 SGHRS and CDR2 YFSETQ. The CDR3 sequence is 15 residues long. V was cut by 0 bases and J by 4 bases, with 14 bases left in between. In DNA form, the CDR3 reads TGCGCCAGCAGCTTGGAGGGGCGGACCCCATACGAGCAGTACTTC. Translation: CASSLEGRTPYEQYF.

This rearrangement joins TRBV19 to TRBJ2-3, with D possibly matching TRBD1 (6 bases). The V gene lost 1 base and the J gene lost 5 bases, with 16 bases spanning the gap. Germline V CDR1 and CDR2: LNHDA, SQIVND (reference sequence). This CDR3 is 16 amino acids long. The CDR3, as DNA: TGTGCCAGTAGTATAGGGGTGTTGGGGGCAGGAGATACGCAGTATTTT. Its translation is CASSIGVLGAGDTQYF.

The chain has TRBV7-6 and TRBJ2-7; either TRBD1 or TRBD2 may fit D (6 bases each). The CDR3 runs to 14 residues. Germline V gene sequence: CDR1 SGHVS, CDR2 FNYEAQ. The V end was cut by 1 base, the J end by 3 bases, with 10 bases between. The CDR3 DNA is TGTGCCAGCAGCTTAGAAGGAGGGGGCTACGAGCAGTACTTC. Amino acid sequence: CASSLEGGGYEQYF.

The rearrangement uses TRBV28 and TRBJ2-3; 9 nucleotides agree with TRBD1. The CDR3 consists of 14 residues. V dropped 2 bases and J dropped 4; count of bases not matched to a gene: 1. Looked up from germline, CDR1 is MDHEN and CDR2 is SYDVKM. CDR3 bases: TGTGCCAGCAGTTTAACAGGGGGCGCAGATACGCAGTATTTT. Its translation: CASSLTGGADTQYF.

CDR3 loop: CASSENRQVRTDTQYF. The CDR3 bases are TGTGCCAGCAGTGAAAATCGGCAGGTCCGAACAGATACGCAGTATTTT. The chain uses TRBV6-1 and TRBJ2-3; D remains ambiguous. The CDR3 loop spans 16 amino acids. Germline values: CDR1 MNHNS, CDR2 SASEGT. V was trimmed by 2 bases and J by 3 bases, leaving 15 bases between them.

J is TRBJ2-6 and V is TRBV7-9, with D perhaps matching TRBD1 or TRBD2 (5 bases each). Germline-derived CDR1 and CDR2 are SEHNR and FQNEAQ (reference sequence). The CDR3 is 14 residues long. V lost 3 bases, J lost 2 bases, and 5 bases lay in between. The CDR3 here is CASSLGAGANVLTF. The CDR3 region has the DNA TGTGCCAGCAGCTTGGGGGCTGGGGCCAACGTCCTGACTTTC. Using reference TRBV7-9 and TRBJ2-6 for the parts outside the CDR3, the full variable domain is DTGVSQNPRHKITKRGQNVTFRCDPISEHNRLYWYRQTLGQGPEFLTYFQNEAQLEKSRLLSDRFSAERPKGSFSTLEIQRTEQGDSAMYLCASSLGAGANVLTFGAGSRLTVL.

The chain couples TRBV27 to TRBJ2-5; TRBD1 matches 9 bases. CDR1 is MNHEY, CDR2 SMNVEV, per germline (reference sequence). Trimming took 6 bases from V and 4 from J; bases not matched to a gene: 15. CDR3 length: 17 amino acids. The CDR3 protein is CASSDTPGTGKRETQYF. The CDR3, as DNA: TGTGCCAGCAGCGACACCCCCGGGACAGGGAAAAGAGAGACCCAGTACTTC.

J is TRBJ2-3 and V is TRBV4-1; D may be TRBD1 or TRBD2 (5 bases each). CDR3 length equals 17 residues. The germline gives CDR1 MGHRA, CDR2 YSYEKL. Trimming shortened V by 0 bases and J by 3 bases, and 16 bases separated the two germline ends. The CDR3 DNA reads as TGCGCCAGCAGCCAAGATGGGGCAACCGGGAAGACAGATACGCAGTATTTT. Protein: CASSQDGATGKTDTQYF.

The chain carries TRBV6-1 and TRBJ2-7, with 10 bases lining up with TRBD2. Trimming cost V 2 bases and J 3 bases; bases outside gene matches: 4. This CDR3 comprises 15 residues. Germline V gene lookup returns CDR1 MNHNS and CDR2 SASEGT. The CDR3 region has the DNA TGTGCCAGCAGTGAATCAGCGGGGGGGCTCTACGAGCAGTACTTC. It is translated as CASSESAGGLYEQYF.

CDR3 nucleotide sequence: TGCGCCAGCAGGGACAGCCACTATGGCTACACCTTC. Translating it yields CASRDSHYGYTF. The chain recombines TRBV10-1 with TRBJ1-2; TRBD1 might be the D (6 bases). Germline V CDR1 and CDR2: WNHNN, SYGVQD (reference sequence). This CDR3 spans 12 amino acids. Trimming shortened V by 6 bases and J by 3 bases, and 8 bases separated the two germline ends.

The chain has TRBV5-6 and TRBJ2-5; 7 nucleotides match TRBD1. The CDR3 length is 15 residues. Germline V gives CDR1 SGHDT, CDR2 YYEEEE. The ends lost 0 bases at V and 2 bases at J; junction bases unmatched: 4. The CDR3 loop is CASSLGDRDQETQYF. The DNA for the CDR3 is TGTGCCAGCAGCTTGGGAGACAGGGATCAAGAGACCCAGTACTTC. The whole variable domain, filled in from reference TRBV5-6 and TRBJ2-5, reads DAGVTQSPTHLIKTRGQQVTLRCSPKSGHDTVSWYQQALGQGPQFIFQYYEEEERQRGNFPDRFSGHQFPNYSSELNVNALLLGDSALYLCASSLGDRDQETQYFGPGTRLLVL.

The chain carries TRBV20-1 and TRBJ2-1; no reliable D call. The germline V gene encodes CDR1 DFQATT and CDR2 SNEGSKA (reference sequence). This CDR3 contains 11 residues. Trimming took off 2 bases at V and 7 bases at J, with 6 bases between the two ends. CDR3 sequence: CSARLGNEQFF. The CDR3 nucleotides are TGCAGTGCTAGACTTGGGAATGAGCAGTTCTTC.

In this sample, this clone turned up once. The gene calls are TRBV7-2 and TRBJ2-7; tentatively, D is TRBD1 (5 bases). The V end lost 3 bases, the J end lost 4 bases, and 13 bases lay between the germline ends. The CDR3 consists of 14 residues. Germline V gene lookup returns CDR1 SGHTA and CDR2 FQGNSA. In DNA form, the CDR3 reads TGTGCCAGCAGCTTTCCGGCAGGGCGGTACGAGCAGTACTTC. Translating it yields CASSFPAGRYEQYF.

This chain links TRBV5-4 with TRBJ2-7; a possible D gene is TRBD2 (5 bases). Germline V gene data show CDR1 as SGHNT and CDR2 as YYREEE (reference sequence). With 3 bases removed from V and 2 bases from J, the gap between germline ends came to 9 bases. The CDR3 covers 13 residues. The CDR3: CASSYGSPYEQYF. Here the CDR3 DNA reads TGTGCCAGCAGCTATGGGAGTCCCTACGAGCAGTACTTC.

The V gene is TRBV4-1, the J gene TRBJ2-4; D gene unclear. The CDR3 covers 12 residues. Per the germline V gene, CDR1 is MGHRA and CDR2 is YSYEKL. Trimming took off 0 bases at V and 7 bases at J, with 4 bases between the two ends. In DNA form, the CDR3 reads TGCGCCAGCAGCCAAGATCTCAACATTCAGTACTTC. Translating it yields CASSQDLNIQYF.